The 4 T cell receptor beta chains listed next were all sequenced from one sample in a study of T cell repertoires in cytomegalovirus infection. TCRdb re-called the reads with MiXCR, one entry per CDR3 protein. The data contain some 920,000 distinct CDR3 sequences, around 32% of them singletons. Their antigens are not known. The input for sequencing was cultured CD8+ T cells from PBMCs, taken from culture after CMV antigen stimulation. These receptors were taken from a human donor in good health (CMV status not recorded). Some clones in this sample may be carry-over from other donors' samples.

The chain couples TRBV28 to TRBJ1-5; D gene unclear. The CDR3 spans 14 residues. V was pared by 3 bases and J by 10 bases, with 16 bases between. Germline loops: CDR1 MDHEN, CDR2 SYDVKM. CDR3 region: CASSFGREISPQHF. DNA for the CDR3: TGTGCCAGCAGTTTCGGTCGGGAGATCAGCCCCCAGCATTTT.

This clonotype came up many times. This sequence joins TRBV12-3 or TRBV12-4 and TRBJ1-3; TRBD1 is a possible D gene (6 bases). The CDR3 sequence is 15 residues long. Trimming removed 2 bases at V and 2 bases at J, with 10 bases between. CDR3 residues: CASSLLGAAGNTIYF. The CDR3 nucleotides read TGTGCCAGCAGTTTATTGGGGGCTGCTGGAAACACCATATATTTT.

This clonotype occurred a few times. The chain recombines TRBV18 with TRBJ1-2; D gene uncertain. V lost 5 bases and J lost 5, with 12 bases in between. Germline CDR1 and CDR2: KGHSH and LQKENI. There are 13 residues in the CDR3. The CDR3 is CASSIDPDYGYTF. The CDR3 bases are TGTGCCAGCTCAATAGACCCAGATTATGGCTACACCTTC.

The chain joins TRBV28 to TRBJ1-6; tentative D call: TRBD1 (6 bases). From germline, CDR1 is MDHEN and CDR2 SYDVKM. Trimming left V 7 bases short and J 1 base short, with 14 bases between. CDR3 size: 16 residues. In DNA form, the CDR3 reads TGTGCCAGCAACTTGAGGGGGGCTTCCTATAATTCACCCCTCCACTTT. This encodes CASNLRGASYNSPLHF.